Sequencing of this TCR beta chain was carried out in a study of T cells expressing NK-cell markers (dated by TCRdb to about 2020). Some background on the complete study: TCR beta-chain repertoires were profiled in sorted CD3+CD56+NKG2C+, CD3+CD56+NKG2C- and CD3+CD56-NKG2C+ T-cell subsets from about 8 donors. Among the eight sequenced donors, only one was HCMV-seronegative, while the other seven were HCMV-seropositive. The eight sequenced donors were randomly selected healthy volunteers, three men and five women. The libraries were sequenced on Illumina HiSeq 2000/2500, MiSeq or NextSeq, producing 2 x 150 bp reads.

From the cysteine through the phenylalanine, the CDR3 covers 15 amino acids. No nucleotide data were recorded. CDR1 and CDR2 are read off the germline V gene (reference sequence) as LGHDT and YNNKEL. What the research found in general, with its limitations: Those dominant clonotypes were again the most abundant among CD3+CD56-NKG2C+ cells in a few donors, at about 28.3-65%. For roughly six donors, the dominant CD3+CD56+NKG2C+ clonotypes were among the top 10 CD8+ clonotypes and accounted for about 1.0-7.0% of CD8+ T cells. It remained unclear whether the expanded NKG2C-expressing T cell clones were specific for HCMV antigens.

HCMV serostatus was determined by detecting HCMV-specific IgG in serum with a commercial ELISA kit. Peripheral blood mononuclear cells were isolated from blood by Ficoll density gradient centrifugation. Instrument on record: Illumina HiSeq 2000. TCR beta cDNA libraries were made by 5'RACE template switching that added a universal primer site and unique molecular identifiers. cDNA synthesis was primed from the TCR beta constant segment, followed by two successive PCR amplification steps. From the authors' description of their analysis: MIGEC handled demultiplexing of the reads and grouping by UMI, while MiTCR was used to assemble and quantify clonotypes. To exclude erroneous sequences, only TCR cDNA sequences supported by at least two reads were retained. The tcR package was used for downstream repertoire analysis, and clonotypes were matched across fractions by CDR3 nucleotide sequence plus V segment. VDJmatch was used to annotate antigen specificity against VDJdb, with one amino acid substitution in CDR3 allowed. Based on TCRdb reprocessing of the reads, there is one entry per CDR3 protein sequence, and DNA is missing. These V and J calls are TCRdb output, not the study's own analysis. This sample's table contains about 180,000 distinct CDR3 sequences. Under 20% of the sample is held by the ten biggest clonotypes.

Concerning this clonotype: Which antigen it targets is not known.

This clonotype originated in a woman between 18 and 70 years old in good health. The sequenced sample consisted of blood T cells: a sorted CD56 or NKG2C T cell subset, CD4+ or CD8+ T cells, or bulk PBMC T cells (not recorded which). The sequence links TRBV3-1 to TRBJ2-4; TCRdb calls TRBD2, which cannot be checked without DNA. The CDR3 reads CASSPQAGIKNIQYF.